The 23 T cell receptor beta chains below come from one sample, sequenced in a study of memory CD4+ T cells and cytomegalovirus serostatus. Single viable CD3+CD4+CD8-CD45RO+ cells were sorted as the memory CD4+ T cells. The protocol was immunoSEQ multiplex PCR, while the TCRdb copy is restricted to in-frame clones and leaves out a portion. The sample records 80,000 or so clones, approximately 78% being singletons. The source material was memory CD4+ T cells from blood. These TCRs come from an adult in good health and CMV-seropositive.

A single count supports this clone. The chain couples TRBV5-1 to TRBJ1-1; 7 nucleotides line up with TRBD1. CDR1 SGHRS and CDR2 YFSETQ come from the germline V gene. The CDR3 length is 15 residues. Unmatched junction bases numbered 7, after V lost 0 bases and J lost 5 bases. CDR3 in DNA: TGCGCCAGCAGCTTGGAAGGGCCAGGGGGGACTGAAGCTTTCTTT. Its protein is CASSLEGPGGTEAFF.

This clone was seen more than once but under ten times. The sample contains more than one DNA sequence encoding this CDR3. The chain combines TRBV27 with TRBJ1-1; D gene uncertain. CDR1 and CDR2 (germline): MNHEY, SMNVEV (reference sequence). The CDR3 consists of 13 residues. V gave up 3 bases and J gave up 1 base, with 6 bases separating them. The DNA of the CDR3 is TGTGCCAGCAGTTTTAGGAGGAACACTGAAGCTTTCTTT. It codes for CASSFRRNTEAFF.

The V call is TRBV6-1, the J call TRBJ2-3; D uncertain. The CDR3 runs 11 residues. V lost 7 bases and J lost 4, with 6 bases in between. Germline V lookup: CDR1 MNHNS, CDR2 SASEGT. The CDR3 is CASTQADTQYF. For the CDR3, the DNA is TGTGCCAGCACCCAAGCAGATACGCAGTATTTT.

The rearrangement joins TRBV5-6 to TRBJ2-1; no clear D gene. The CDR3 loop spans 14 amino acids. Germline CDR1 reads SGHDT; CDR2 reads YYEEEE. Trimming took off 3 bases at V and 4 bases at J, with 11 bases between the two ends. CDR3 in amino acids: CASSSGSIYNEQFF. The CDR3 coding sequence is TGTGCCAGCAGCTCAGGATCAATATACAATGAGCAGTTCTTC.

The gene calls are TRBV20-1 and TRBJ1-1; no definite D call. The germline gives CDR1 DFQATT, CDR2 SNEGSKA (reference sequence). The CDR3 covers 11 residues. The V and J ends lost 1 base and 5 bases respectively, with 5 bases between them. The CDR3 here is CSARVKTEAFF. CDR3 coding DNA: TGCAGTGCTAGAGTAAAAACTGAAGCTTTCTTT.

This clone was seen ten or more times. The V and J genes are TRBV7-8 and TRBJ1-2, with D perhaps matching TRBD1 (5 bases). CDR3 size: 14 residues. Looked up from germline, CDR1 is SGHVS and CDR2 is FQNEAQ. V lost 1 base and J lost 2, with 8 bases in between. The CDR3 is CASSLEGQNYGYTF. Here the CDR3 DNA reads TGTGCCAGCAGCTTAGAGGGGCAGAACTATGGCTACACCTTC.

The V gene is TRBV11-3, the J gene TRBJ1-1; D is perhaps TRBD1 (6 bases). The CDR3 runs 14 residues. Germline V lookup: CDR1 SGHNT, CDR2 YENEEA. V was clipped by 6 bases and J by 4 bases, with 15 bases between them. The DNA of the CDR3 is TGTGCCAGCAGTGACCCTCGCAGGGGCACTGAAGCTTTCTTT. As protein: CASSDPRRGTEAFF.

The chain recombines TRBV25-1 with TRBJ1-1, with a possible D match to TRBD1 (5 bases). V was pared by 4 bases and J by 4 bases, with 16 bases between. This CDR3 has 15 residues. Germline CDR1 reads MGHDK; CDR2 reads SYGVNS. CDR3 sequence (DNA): TGTGCCAGCAGTGGGACGCGGGGGGGAAGCACTGAAGCTTTCTTT. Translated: CASSGTRGGSTEAFF.

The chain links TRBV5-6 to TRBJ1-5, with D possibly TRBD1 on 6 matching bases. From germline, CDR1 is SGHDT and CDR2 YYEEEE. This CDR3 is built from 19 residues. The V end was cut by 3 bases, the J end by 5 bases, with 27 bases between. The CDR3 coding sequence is TGTGCCAGCAGCTCCACGCTGGAGGGGAACAGGGAGGGATATCAGCCCCAGCATTTT. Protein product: CASSSTLEGNREGYQPQHF.

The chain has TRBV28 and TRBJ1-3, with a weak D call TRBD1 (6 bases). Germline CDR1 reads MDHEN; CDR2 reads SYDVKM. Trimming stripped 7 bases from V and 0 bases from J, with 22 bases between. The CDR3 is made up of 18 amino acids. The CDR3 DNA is TGTGCCAGCAACCCCGCGGACAGTAGACTATACTCTGGAAACACCATATATTTT. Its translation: CASNPADSRLYSGNTIYF.

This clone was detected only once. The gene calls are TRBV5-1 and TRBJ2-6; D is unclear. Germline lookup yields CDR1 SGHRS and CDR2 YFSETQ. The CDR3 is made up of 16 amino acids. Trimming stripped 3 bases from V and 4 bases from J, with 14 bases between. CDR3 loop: CASSSGRVSGANVLTF. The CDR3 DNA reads TGCGCCAGCAGCTCCGGACGGGTTTCCGGGGCCAACGTCCTGACTTTC.

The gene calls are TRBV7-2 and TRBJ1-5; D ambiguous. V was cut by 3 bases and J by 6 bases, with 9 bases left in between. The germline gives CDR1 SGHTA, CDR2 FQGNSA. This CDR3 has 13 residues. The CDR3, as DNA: TGTGCCAGCAGCTTGGAGGGTGGTCAGCCCCAGCATTTT. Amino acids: CASSLEGGQPQHF.

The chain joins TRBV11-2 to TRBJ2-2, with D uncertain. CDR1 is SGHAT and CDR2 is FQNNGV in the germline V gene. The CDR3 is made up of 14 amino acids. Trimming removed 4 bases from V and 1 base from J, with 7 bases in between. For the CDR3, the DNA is TGTGCCAGCAGCTCAACTGTGAACACCGGGGAGCTGTTTTTT. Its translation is CASSSTVNTGELFF.

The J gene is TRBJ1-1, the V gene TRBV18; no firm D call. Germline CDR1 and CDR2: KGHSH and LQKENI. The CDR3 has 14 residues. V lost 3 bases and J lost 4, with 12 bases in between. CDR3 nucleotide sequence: TGTGCCAGCTCACCGAACGCCATGGGCACTGAAGCTTTCTTT. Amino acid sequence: CASSPNAMGTEAFF.

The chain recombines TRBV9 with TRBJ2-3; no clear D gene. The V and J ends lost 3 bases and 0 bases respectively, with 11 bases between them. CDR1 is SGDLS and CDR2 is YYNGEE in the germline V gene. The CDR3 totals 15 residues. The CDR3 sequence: CASSAIGLSTDTQYF. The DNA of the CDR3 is TGTGCCAGCAGCGCGATAGGCCTTAGCACAGATACGCAGTATTTT.

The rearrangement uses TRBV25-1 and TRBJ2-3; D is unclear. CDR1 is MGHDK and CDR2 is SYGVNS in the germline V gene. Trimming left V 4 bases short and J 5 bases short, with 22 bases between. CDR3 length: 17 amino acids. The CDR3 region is CASSAPRRLDTKDTQYF. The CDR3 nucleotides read TGTGCCAGCAGTGCCCCCCGTCGCCTAGACACGAAAGATACGCAGTATTTT.

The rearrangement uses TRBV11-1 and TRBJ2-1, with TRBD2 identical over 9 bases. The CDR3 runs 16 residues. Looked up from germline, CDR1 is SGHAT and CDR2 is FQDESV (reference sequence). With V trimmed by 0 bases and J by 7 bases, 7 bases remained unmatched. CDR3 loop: CASSLAGAGGANEQFF. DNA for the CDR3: TGTGCCAGCAGCTTAGCGGGAGCGGGGGGCGCGAATGAGCAGTTCTTC. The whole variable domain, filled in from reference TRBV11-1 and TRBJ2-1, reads EAEVAQSPRYKITEKSQAVAFWCDPISGHATLYWYRQILGQGPELLVQFQDESVVDDSQLPKDRFSAERLKGVDSTLKIQPAELGDSAMYLCASSLAGAGGANEQFFGPGTRLTVL.

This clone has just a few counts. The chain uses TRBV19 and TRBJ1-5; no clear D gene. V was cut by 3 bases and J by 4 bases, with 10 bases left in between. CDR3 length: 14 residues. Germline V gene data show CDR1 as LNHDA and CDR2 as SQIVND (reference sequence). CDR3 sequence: CASSMAGGNQPQHF. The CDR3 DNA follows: TGTGCCAGTAGTATGGCGGGTGGGAATCAGCCCCAGCATTTT.

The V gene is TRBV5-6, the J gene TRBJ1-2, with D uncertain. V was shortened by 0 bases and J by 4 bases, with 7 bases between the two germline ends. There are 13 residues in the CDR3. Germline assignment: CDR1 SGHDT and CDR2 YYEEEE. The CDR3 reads CASSLEGIYGYTF. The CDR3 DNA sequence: TGTGCCAGCAGCTTGGAGGGTATCTATGGCTACACCTTC. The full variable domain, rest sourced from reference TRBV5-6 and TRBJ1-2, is DAGVTQSPTHLIKTRGQQVTLRCSPKSGHDTVSWYQQALGQGPQFIFQYYEEEERQRGNFPDRFSGHQFPNYSSELNVNALLLGDSALYLCASSLEGIYGYTFGSGTRLTVV.

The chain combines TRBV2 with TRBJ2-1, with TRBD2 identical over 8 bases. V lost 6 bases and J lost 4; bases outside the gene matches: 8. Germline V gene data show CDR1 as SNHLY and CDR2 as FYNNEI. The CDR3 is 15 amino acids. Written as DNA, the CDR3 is TGTGCCAGCAGGGGGGGCAGCGGGGGTTACAATGAGCAGTTCTTC. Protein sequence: CASRGGSGGYNEQFF.

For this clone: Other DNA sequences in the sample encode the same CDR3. For the CDR3, the DNA is TGTGCCAGCAGTTTCTCTGGACGGGATAGCAATCAGCCCCAGCATTTT. It specifies CASSFSGRDSNQPQHF. The chain couples TRBV28 to TRBJ1-5; no clear D. CDR3 length: 16 residues. The V gene lost 3 bases and the J gene lost 0 bases, with 12 bases spanning the gap. Germline V gives CDR1 MDHEN, CDR2 SYDVKM.

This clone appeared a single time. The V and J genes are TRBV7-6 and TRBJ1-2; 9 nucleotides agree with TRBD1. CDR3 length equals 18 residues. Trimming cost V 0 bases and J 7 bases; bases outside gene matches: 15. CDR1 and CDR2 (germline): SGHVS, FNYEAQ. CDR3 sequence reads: CASSLARTHRGRSSGYTF. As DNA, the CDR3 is TGTGCCAGCAGCTTAGCTAGAACTCACAGGGGGCGCTCATCTGGCTACACCTTC.

The CDR3 here is CASKEGLNTEAFF. The CDR3 DNA is TGCGCCAGCAAAGAGGGGTTGAACACTGAAGCTTTCTTT. This rearrangement joins TRBV10-1 to TRBJ1-1, with TRBD1 as a possible D gene (5 bases). The CDR3 loop spans 13 amino acids. The germline V gene encodes CDR1 WNHNN and CDR2 SYGVQD (reference sequence). Deletions cut 7 bases from V and 0 bases from J, with 9 bases between.